Listed below are T cell receptor beta chains from one sample, sequenced in a study of shared clonotypes between healthy human individuals. TCRdb's table, derived via immunoSEQ multiplex PCR, lists solely in-frame clones and lacks some. This table has 150,000 to 200,000 clones, 85% to 95% appearing once. Sample: naive CD4+ T cells sorted from blood. The receptors were gathered from a woman aged 25 to 39 in good health. CDR3s include the opening cysteine and the closing phenylalanine or tryptophan. A D gene is named only where the DNA matches it firmly. Part of the rows lack a size; the others show once, few, many or a class for expanded clones.

clone_size,j_call,v_call,d_call,cdr3_nt,cdr3_aa
-,TRBJ1-1,TRBV10-3,TRBD1,TGTGCCATCAGTGAAGACAGGGGGAACACTGAAGCTTTCTTT,CAISEDRGNTEAFF
-,TRBJ2-1,TRBV28,TRBD2,TGTGCCAGCAGTTTCATTAGCGGGAGGGGCAATGAGCAGTTCTTC,CASSFISGRGNEQFF
-,TRBJ1-1,TRBV11-3,TRBD1,TGTGCCAGCAGCGACACAGGGGGATTGGACACTGAAGCTTTCTTT,CASSDTGGLDTEAFF
-,TRBJ2-1,TRBV28,-,TGTGCCAGCAGTGCTCCGGTAGGTAGCGGTACCTACAATGAGCAGTTCTTC,CASSAPVGSGTYNEQFF
once,TRBJ2-3,TRBV18,-,TGTGCCAGCTCACCAACCCAGGGGACTAGCACAGATACGCAGTATTTT,CASSPTQGTSTDTQYF
-,TRBJ2-1,TRBV5-1,-,TGCGCCAGCAGCTTGGCCGGTCGAGCGGCGGGCTGGGAGCAGTTCTTC,CASSLAGRAAGWEQFF
once,TRBJ2-2,TRBV23-1,-,TGCGCCAGCAGCCCCGCGGGTGCGAACACCGGGGAGCTGTTTTTT,CASSPAGANTGELFF
-,TRBJ2-7,TRBV11-2,TRBD1,TGTGCCAGCAGCGCGGGACAGGGGCTCTACGAGCAGTACTTC,CASSAGQGLYEQYF
-,TRBJ2-7,TRBV30,TRBD2,TGTGCCTGGAGTCGGGAGGTTTACGAGCAGTACTTC,CAWSREVYEQYF
-,TRBJ1-1,TRBV7-9,-,TGTGCCAGCAGCCAAGGGGGCACTGAAGCTTTCTTT,CASSQGGTEAFF
-,TRBJ2-7,TRBV18,-,TGTGCCAGCTCACCGTACCCCTACGAGCAGTACTTC,CASSPYPYEQYF
-,TRBJ2-3,TRBV11-2,-,TGTGCCAGCAGCCCCCGCGAAGCGACAGATACGCAGTATTTT,CASSPREATDTQYF
-,TRBJ2-2,TRBV19,TRBD2,TGTGCCAGTAGTATACAAGCGGGAACCGGGGAGCTGTTTTTT,CASSIQAGTGELFF
-,TRBJ2-7,TRBV6-5,-,TGTGCCAGCACCTCACAGGAGCGCTACGAGCAGTACTTC,CASTSQERYEQYF
-,TRBJ2-5,TRBV6-5,TRBD1,TGTGCCAGCAGTTACTCGGGACAGGCCCAAGAGACCCAGTACTTC,CASSYSGQAQETQYF
-,TRBJ1-3,TRBV7-2,-,TGTGCCAGCAGCCCCCCCGGAAACACCATATATTTT,CASSPPGNTIYF
-,TRBJ1-5,TRBV28,-,TGTGCCAGCAGCAGGATAGGGGATCAGGTCCAGCATTTT,CASSRIGDQVQHF
-,TRBJ1-4,TRBV4-1,-,TGCGCCAGCAGCGCATTGACCTCGGGAGTTTTGTCAACTAATGAAAAACTGTTTTTT,CASSALTSGVLSTNEKLFF
-,TRBJ1-2,TRBV19,TRBD1,TGTGCCAGTACCGGGACAGATCTCTATGGCTACACCTTC,CASTGTDLYGYTF
-,TRBJ1-4,TRBV28,-,TGTGCCAGCAGTTTAGGCCGGCTTAATGAAAAACTGTTTTTT,CASSLGRLNEKLFF
-,TRBJ2-3,TRBV9,TRBD2,TGTGCCAGCAGCGTAGGGGTAGCGGGAGGGAGCACAGATACGCAGTATTTT,CASSVGVAGGSTDTQYF
-,TRBJ2-2,TRBV9,-,TGTGCCAGCAGCGCCCAGACTCCCACCGGGGAGCTGTTTTTT,CASSAQTPTGELFF
once,TRBJ2-7,TRBV7-6,TRBD2,TGTGCCAGCAGCTTAACTAGCGGGGCCTACGAGCAGTACTTC,CASSLTSGAYEQYF
-,TRBJ2-2,TRBV7-7,TRBD2,TGTGCCAGCAGCCCAGTTAGCGGGAGGGACGACACCGGGGAGCTGTTTTTT,CASSPVSGRDDTGELFF
-,TRBJ1-6,TRBV14,-,TGTGCCAGCAGCCGGACGGGGTCACCCCTCCACTTT,CASSRTGSPLHF
-,TRBJ1-2,TRBV6-1,-,TGTGCCACCCGATTGTACGGAAATGACTATGGCTACACCTTC,CATRLYGNDYGYTF
-,TRBJ2-7,TRBV7-9,TRBD1,TGTGCCAGCAGCTTAGACGGCGCCAGGGGGTACTACGAGCAGTACTTC,CASSLDGARGYYEQYF
-,TRBJ1-6,TRBV13,TRBD1,TGTGCCAGCAGCTTAGCGGACAGGGGGCATTCACCCCTCCACTTT,CASSLADRGHSPLHF
-,TRBJ2-1,TRBV19,TRBD1,TGTGCCAGTAGTATAGGCGGTAAGAGGGGGCGGACAAATGAGCAGTTCTTC,CASSIGGKRGRTNEQFF
once,TRBJ1-3,TRBV4-1,TRBD1,TGCGCCAGCAGCTTCCAGGTCCAGGGGGTGGCCGCTGGAAACACCATATATTTT,CASSFQVQGVAAGNTIYF
-,TRBJ1-5,TRBV6-6,-,TGTGCCACCTCGGGGGCGGGCAATCAGCCCCAGCATTTT,CATSGAGNQPQHF
-,TRBJ2-7,TRBV6-5,-,TGTGCCAGCAGTTACTCTAGGACGGCCTACGAGCAGTACTTC,CASSYSRTAYEQYF
-,TRBJ1-2,TRBV4-1,-,TGCGCCAGCAGCCCCCGACAGGAGACTAACTATGGCTACACCTTC,CASSPRQETNYGYTF